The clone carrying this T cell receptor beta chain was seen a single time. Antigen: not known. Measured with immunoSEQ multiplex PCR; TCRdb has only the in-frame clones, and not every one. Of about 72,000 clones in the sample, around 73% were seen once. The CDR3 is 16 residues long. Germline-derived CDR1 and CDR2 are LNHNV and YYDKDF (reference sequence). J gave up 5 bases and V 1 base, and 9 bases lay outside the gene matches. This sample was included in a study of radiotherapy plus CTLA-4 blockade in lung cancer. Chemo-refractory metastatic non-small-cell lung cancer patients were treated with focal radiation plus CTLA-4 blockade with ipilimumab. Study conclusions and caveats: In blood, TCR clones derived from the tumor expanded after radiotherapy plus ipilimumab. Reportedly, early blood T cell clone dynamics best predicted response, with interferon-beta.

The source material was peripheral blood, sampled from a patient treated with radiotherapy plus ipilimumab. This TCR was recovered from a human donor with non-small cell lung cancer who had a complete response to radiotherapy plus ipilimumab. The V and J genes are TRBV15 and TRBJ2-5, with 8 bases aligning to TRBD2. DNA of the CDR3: TGTGCCACCAGCAGAGGCGGGGCGGCGGGAGGTGAGACCCAGTACTTC. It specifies CATSRGGAAGGETQYF.